This TCR beta chain came from a study of T cell repertoires in cytomegalovirus infection. About this clonotype itself: The antigen remains undetermined.

Using its own MiXCR run on the reads, TCRdb lists one record per CDR3 protein. The data hold hundreds of thousands of distinct CDR3 sequences, with about 39% observed a single time. Germline V gives CDR1 SGHNT, CDR2 YYREEE (reference sequence). CDR3 length: 13 amino acids. V lost 2 bases to trimming and J lost 2 bases, with 8 bases between them. Study-level points and caveats: Adding up the frequency of public TCR beta families identified people who carried CMV plus the relevant HLA.

This chain joins TRBV5-4 and TRBJ2-7; D not certain. The material sequenced was cultured PBMCs, taken from culture after CMV antigen stimulation. The TCR comes from a human donor in good health (CMV status not recorded). Some clones in this sample may be carry-over from other donors' samples. CDR3 nucleotide sequence: TGTGCCAGCAGCTTTTCAGTAACCTACGAGCAGTACTTC. Protein sequence: CASSFSVTYEQYF.